This T cell receptor beta chain was recovered during a study of blood T cell repertoires in COVID-19. The wider study: Samples taken during acute and convalescent COVID-19 were collected in the United States, Italy and Spain.

The data were produced by immunoSEQ multiplex PCR, yet TCRdb's version contains in-frame clones alone and is incomplete. The table has a few hundred thousand clones, over 75% seen once. Participant ages covered roughly 18 to 89 years across 25 or so US areas. What the recovered Cohort 3 donors had was two negative PCRs, clearance, or symptom resolution. CDR1 is MNHEY and CDR2 is SVGAGI in the germline V gene. The ends lost 6 bases at V and 6 bases at J; junction bases unmatched: 9. This CDR3 spans 15 amino acids. The TCR sequence derives from a woman aged 25 to 45 who had recovered from COVID-19. The material sequenced was PBMCs or T cells enriched from blood (not recorded which). The chain joins TRBV6-5 to TRBJ1-4, with 8 positions matching TRBD1. CDR3 DNA: TGTGCCAGCAGCGCCGACAGGGGAAGACATGAAAAACTGTTTTTT. As protein: CASSADRGRHEKLFF.